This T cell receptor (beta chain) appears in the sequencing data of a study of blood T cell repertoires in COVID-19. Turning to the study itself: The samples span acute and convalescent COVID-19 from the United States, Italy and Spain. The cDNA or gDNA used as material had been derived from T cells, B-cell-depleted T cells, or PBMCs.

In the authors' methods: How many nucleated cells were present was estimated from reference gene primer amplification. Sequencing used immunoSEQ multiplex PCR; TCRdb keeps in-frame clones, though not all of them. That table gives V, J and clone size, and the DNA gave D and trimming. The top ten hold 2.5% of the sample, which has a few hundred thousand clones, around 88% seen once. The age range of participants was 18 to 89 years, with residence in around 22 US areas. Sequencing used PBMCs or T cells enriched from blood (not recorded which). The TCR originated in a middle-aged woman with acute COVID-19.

The chain's CDR3 is CSALRGTIYF. CDR3 DNA sequence: TGCAGCGCCTTGCGGGGAACCATATATTTT. This chain uses TRBV29-1 with TRBJ1-3; D is unresolved. The germline V and J ends were trimmed by 7 bases and 10 bases, with 11 bases remaining between them. Germline V gene data show CDR1 as SQVTM and CDR2 as ANQGSEA. CDR3 length equals 10 residues.